This TCR beta chain was sequenced for a study of OX40 agonist ivuxolimab in advanced cancers. Measured with immunoSEQ multiplex PCR; TCRdb has only the in-frame clones, and not every one. This sample has roughly 58,000 clones, with approximately 88% found just once. The sequence came from an adult with an advanced solid tumor such as melanoma, head and neck, liver or kidney cancer. The source was CD4+ or CD8+ T cells sorted from blood, collected in a trial of the OX40 agonist ivuxolimab.

The CDR3 sequence: CASSLNNEQFF. CDR3 nucleotides: TGTGCCAGCAGCTTGAACAATGAGCAGTTCTTC. The V gene is TRBV11-2, the J gene TRBJ2-1; no definite D call. The CDR3 spans 11 residues. V lost 3 bases and J 5 bases, leaving 2 bases between the germline ends. Germline V gene lookup returns CDR1 SGHAT and CDR2 FQNNGV. Full variable domain (rest looked up from reference TRBV11-2 and TRBJ2-1): EAGVAQSPRYKIIEKRQSVAFWCNPISGHATLYWYQQILGQGPKLLIQFQNNGVVDDSQLPKDRFSAERLKGVDSTLKIQPAKLEDSAVYLCASSLNNEQFFGPGTRLTVL.